Each of the 24 T cell receptor beta chains below was sequenced from the same sample in a study of radiotherapy plus CTLA-4 blockade in lung cancer. Clones were read by immunoSEQ multiplex PCR, and TCRdb kept only the in-frame ones, dropping some. This sample has about 76,000 clones; 60% to 85% occur once, and the top ten carry 22%. This sample comprised peripheral blood, obtained from a patient treated with radiotherapy plus ipilimumab. All receptors come from a human donor with non-small cell lung cancer whose response to radiotherapy plus ipilimumab could not be evaluated. Some clones in this sample may be carry-over from other donors' samples.

This rearrangement joins TRBV25-1 to TRBJ1-2; 9 bases match TRBD1. The CDR3 totals 13 residues. The germline V gene encodes CDR1 MGHDK and CDR2 SYGVNS. The trim removed 6 bases at V and 5 bases at J, leaving 4 bases unmatched. For the CDR3, the DNA is TGTGCCAGCAGACCGGGACAGGGTTATGGCTACACCTTC. Its protein is CASRPGQGYGYTF.

The gene calls are TRBV6-1 and TRBJ2-1, with 11 bases that match TRBD2. Germline CDR1 MNHNS, CDR2 SASEGT. V was clipped by 3 bases and J by 7 bases; unmatched bases: 14. This CDR3 is built from 18 residues. CDR3: CASSDNSGGAFPQNEQFF. The DNA of the CDR3 is TGTGCCAGCAGTGATAATAGCGGGGGGGCCTTCCCACAGAATGAGCAGTTCTTC.

The chain joins TRBV2 to TRBJ2-3; D is undetermined. The CDR3 runs 13 residues. Looked up from germline, CDR1 is SNHLY and CDR2 is FYNNEI. Trimming left V 4 bases short and J 6 bases short, with 11 bases between. In nucleotides, the CDR3 is TGTGCCAGCAGTGGGGCCCTGAAGGATACGCAGTATTTT. It is translated as CASSGALKDTQYF.

The chain is built from TRBV4-2 and TRBJ2-3; 9 bases are a match to TRBD2. The CDR3 is 17 amino acids. Germline-derived CDR1 and CDR2 are LGHNA and YNFKEQ. The V and J ends lost 3 bases and 0 bases, in that order; junction bases with no gene match: 7. CDR3 DNA sequence: TGTGCCAGCAGCCAGGTGGAGCGGGGGGTTAGCACAGATACGCAGTATTTT. Amino acid sequence: CASSQVERGVSTDTQYF.

The chain combines TRBV6-5 with TRBJ1-1, with a tentative D call TRBD1 (5 bases). CDR1 MNHEY and CDR2 SVGAGI come from the germline V gene. There are 15 residues in the CDR3. The ends were cut back, 7 bases at V and 1 base at J, with 16 bases in the middle. The CDR3 here is CASTQWGVRNTEAFF. The CDR3 nucleotides read TGTGCCAGCACCCAATGGGGGGTCCGGAACACTGAAGCTTTCTTT.

Written as DNA, the CDR3 is TGTGCCAGCAGCTTGAGGGGAGATACGCAGTATTTT. Translation: CASSLRGDTQYF. The rearrangement uses TRBV5-5 and TRBJ2-3; a weak D match, TRBD1 (5 bases). With 1 base removed from V and 5 bases from J, the gap between germline ends came to 5 bases. The length of the CDR3 is 12 residues. Germline assignment: CDR1 SGHKS and CDR2 YYEKEE (reference sequence).

The chain links TRBV6-5 to TRBJ1-1; 7 bases fit TRBD1. With V trimmed by 5 bases and J by 2 bases, 5 bases remained unmatched. This CDR3 comprises 14 residues. The germline V gene encodes CDR1 MNHEY and CDR2 SVGAGI. DNA of the CDR3: TGTGCCAGCAGTAACGACAGGGCCAACACTGAAGCTTTCTTT. This sequence encodes CASSNDRANTEAFF.

This chain links TRBV10-1 with TRBJ1-4; D ambiguous. Germline V gene data show CDR1 as WNHNN and CDR2 as SYGVQD (reference sequence). Deletions cut 2 bases from V and 8 bases from J, with 15 bases between. CDR3 length: 15 amino acids. CDR3 coding DNA: TGCGCCAGCAGTGAGCTCGGAGCCCCAAGGGAAAAACTGTTTTTT. The encoded protein is CASSELGAPREKLFF.

The chain couples TRBV15 to TRBJ1-5; 7 positions match TRBD1. There are 14 residues in the CDR3. CDR1 is LNHNV and CDR2 is YYDKDF in the germline V gene (reference sequence). Trimming at V came to 8 bases and at J to 4 bases, leaving 8 bases not matched to a gene. CDR3 nucleotides: TGTGCCACCCGCCGGGACAGCCTTAATCAGCCCCAGCATTTT. It codes for CATRRDSLNQPQHF.

V usage is TRBV28 and J usage is TRBJ1-2; D may be TRBD1 (6 bases). V lost 6 bases and J lost 2, with 13 bases in between. Germline-derived CDR1 and CDR2 are MDHEN and SYDVKM. The CDR3 runs to 14 residues. The CDR3 nucleotides are TGTGCCAGCAGGCAGCAGGGGCCGAACTATGGCTACACCTTC. Encoded protein: CASRQQGPNYGYTF.

The chain recombines TRBV2 with TRBJ2-3; D perhaps matches TRBD2 (6 bases). Trimming stripped 5 bases from V and 1 base from J, with 10 bases between. Germline-derived CDR1 and CDR2 are SNHLY and FYNNEI. The CDR3 has 14 residues. In nucleotides, the CDR3 is TGTGCCAGCAGTACCATAGCGGGCACAGATACGCAGTATTTT. Residues: CASSTIAGTDTQYF.

The gene calls are TRBV7-2 and TRBJ2-1; a possible D gene is TRBD2 (7 bases). Germline V gives CDR1 SGHTA, CDR2 FQGNSA. Trimming took 1 base from V and 7 from J, leaving 11 bases between them. The CDR3 runs 14 residues. The CDR3 is CASSLDGGRNEQFF. The CDR3 region has the DNA TGTGCCAGCAGCTTAGACGGGGGGCGGAATGAGCAGTTCTTC.

This sequence joins TRBV7-9 and TRBJ1-1, with a tentative D call TRBD1 (5 bases). The CDR3 has 11 residues. From germline, CDR1 is SEHNR and CDR2 FQNEAQ (reference sequence). V lost 8 bases to trimming and J lost 4 bases, with 8 bases between them. In nucleotides, the CDR3 is TGTGCCAGCCGGGGGGTCACTGAAGCTTTCTTT. Amino acid sequence: CASRGVTEAFF.

The rearrangement joins TRBV27 to TRBJ1-4; D may be TRBD1 (6 bases). The germline gives CDR1 MNHEY, CDR2 SMNVEV (reference sequence). The length of the CDR3 is 15 residues. V was trimmed by 0 bases and J by 7 bases, leaving 12 bases between them. CDR3 coding DNA: TGTGCCAGCAGTTTATCGCCAGGGGCGAGTGAAAAACTGTTTTTT. Translating it yields CASSLSPGASEKLFF.

This clone was recorded once. The chain joins TRBV28 to TRBJ1-2; TRBD1 aligns across 9 bases. J lost 6 bases, V lost 4 bases, and 9 bases had no gene match. The CDR3 covers 15 residues. From germline, CDR1 is MDHEN and CDR2 SYDVKM. The chain's CDR3 is CASSSPGQGRDGYTF. The CDR3 nucleotides are TGTGCCAGCAGTTCCCCAGGACAGGGGAGGGATGGCTACACCTTC.

The chain joins TRBV5-6 to TRBJ1-6; D perhaps matches TRBD1 (5 bases). Deletions cut 2 bases from V and 7 bases from J, with 7 bases between. The CDR3 contains 13 residues. Germline V gene data show CDR1 as SGHDT and CDR2 as YYEEEE. CDR3 protein: CASSFDRNSPLHF. The DNA of the CDR3 is TGTGCCAGCAGCTTCGACAGAAATTCACCCCTCCACTTT.

The rearrangement uses TRBV28 and TRBJ1-3, with D possibly being TRBD1 (5 bases). The CDR3 contains 15 residues. The germline CDR1 and CDR2 sequences are MDHEN and SYDVKM. The germline V and J ends were trimmed by 3 bases and 1 base, with 10 bases remaining between them. CDR3 residues: CASSLGLLSGNTIYF. In nucleotides, the CDR3 is TGTGCCAGCAGTTTGGGGCTCCTTTCTGGAAACACCATATATTTT.

This clone came up once. The rearrangement uses TRBV7-2 and TRBJ2-5, with a tentative D call TRBD1 (5 bases). The CDR3 contains 14 residues. CDR1 is SGHTA and CDR2 is FQGNSA in the germline V gene. Trimming pared 4 bases from V and 4 bases from J, leaving 13 bases between. The CDR3 here is CASSSRSRVETQYF. The CDR3, as DNA: TGTGCCAGCAGCTCACGAAGCAGGGTAGAGACCCAGTACTTC.

This clone was seen once. CDR3 residues: CASSLIDIFNSPLHF. The CDR3 nucleotides read TGTGCCAGCAGCCTTATCGACATATTTAATTCACCCCTCCACTTT. The rearrangement uses TRBV5-6 and TRBJ1-6, with no clear D. The CDR3 runs 15 residues. Trimming shortened V by 4 bases and J by 6 bases, and 14 bases separated the two germline ends. Germline lookup yields CDR1 SGHDT and CDR2 YYEEEE. Full variable domain (outside the CDR3, taken from reference TRBV5-6 and TRBJ1-6): DAGVTQSPTHLIKTRGQQVTLRCSPKSGHDTVSWYQQALGQGPQFIFQYYEEEERQRGNFPDRFSGHQFPNYSSELNVNALLLGDSALYLCASSLIDIFNSPLHFGNGTRLTVT.

The V and J genes are TRBV6-6 and TRBJ2-7; D is undetermined. The CDR3 spans 11 residues. Germline lookup yields CDR1 MNHNY and CDR2 SVGAGI (reference sequence). The V end was cut by 10 bases, the J end by 0 bases, with 7 bases between. The CDR3 spells CATLSSYEQYF. DNA of the CDR3: TGTGCCACCCTGAGCTCCTACGAGCAGTACTTC.

The CDR3 sequence is CASSDSHSTHNSPLHF. DNA of the CDR3: TGTGCCAGCAGTGACTCTCACAGTACCCATAATTCACCCCTCCACTTT. V usage is TRBV6-4 and J usage is TRBJ1-6; D is ambiguous. The CDR3 covers 16 residues. Germline V lookup: CDR1 MRHNA, CDR2 SNTAGT. V was trimmed by 0 bases and J by 5 bases, leaving 11 bases between them.

On this clone itself: Other DNA sequences in this sample translate to the same CDR3. The rearrangement links TRBV6-5 to TRBJ2-3, with 8 nucleotides matching TRBD1. Germline V gene lookup returns CDR1 MNHEY and CDR2 SVGAGI. The CDR3 totals 16 residues. The trim removed 4 bases at V and 0 bases at J, leaving 6 bases unmatched. The DNA for the CDR3 is TGTGCCAGCAGTTCCCTCAGGGGGCGGAGCACAGATACGCAGTATTTT. Its translation: CASSSLRGRSTDTQYF.

The V call is TRBV6-1, the J call TRBJ1-2; D is unresolved. This CDR3 has 14 residues. In germline, CDR1 is MNHNS, CDR2 SASEGT. Trimming left V 1 base short and J 4 bases short, with 10 bases between. The CDR3, as DNA: TGTGCCAGCAGTGAAGGAAAGACACTCTATGGCTACACCTTC. It codes for CASSEGKTLYGYTF.

Only one count was recorded for this clone. The V and J genes are TRBV5-1 and TRBJ1-2, with TRBD1 matching over 7 bases. Germline-derived CDR1 and CDR2 are SGHRS and YFSETQ. J lost 4 bases, V lost 2 bases, and 5 bases had no gene match. The CDR3 contains 14 residues. CDR3 protein: CASSFDRASYGYTF. Written as DNA, the CDR3 is TGCGCCAGCAGCTTTGACAGGGCCAGCTATGGCTACACCTTC.